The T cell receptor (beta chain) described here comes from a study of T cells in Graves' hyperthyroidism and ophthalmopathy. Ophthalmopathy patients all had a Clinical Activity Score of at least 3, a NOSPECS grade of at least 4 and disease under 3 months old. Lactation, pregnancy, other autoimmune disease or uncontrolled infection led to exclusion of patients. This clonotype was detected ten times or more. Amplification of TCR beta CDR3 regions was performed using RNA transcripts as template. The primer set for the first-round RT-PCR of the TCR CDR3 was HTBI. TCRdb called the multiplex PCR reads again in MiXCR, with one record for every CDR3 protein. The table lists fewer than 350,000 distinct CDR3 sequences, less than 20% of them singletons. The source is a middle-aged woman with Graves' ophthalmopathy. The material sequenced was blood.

CDR3 in amino acids: CSARDHPWTNTEAFF. The CDR3 DNA is TGCAGTGCTAGAGATCACCCATGGACCAACACTGAAGCTTTCTTT. The chain joins TRBV20-1 to TRBJ1-1; D uncertain. The CDR3 runs to 15 residues. The germline gives CDR1 DFQATT, CDR2 SNEGSKA (reference sequence). Trimming pared 0 bases from V and 2 bases from J, leaving 13 bases between.